The 9 T cell receptor beta chains given below trace back to one sample, sequenced in a study of blood T cell repertoires in COVID-19. Clones were read by immunoSEQ multiplex PCR, and TCRdb kept only the in-frame ones, dropping some. This table holds under 200,000 clones, around 80% found once. The sequencing sample was made of PBMCs or T cells enriched from blood (not recorded which). The source is a man aged 50 to 60 who had recovered from COVID-19.

The rearrangement links TRBV2 to TRBJ1-5, with D perhaps matching TRBD1 (5 bases). Germline loops: CDR1 SNHLY, CDR2 FYNNEI. The length of the CDR3 is 14 residues. V lost 6 bases, J lost 3 bases, and 12 bases lay in between. The CDR3: CASRVEGVNQPQHF. The CDR3 bases are TGTGCCAGCAGGGTCGAAGGGGTCAATCAGCCCCAGCATTTT.

The CDR3 is CAISVGRANYGYTF. The CDR3 coding sequence is TGTGCCATCAGTGTCGGCAGGGCTAACTATGGCTACACCTTC. The rearrangement joins TRBV10-3 to TRBJ1-2, with D tentatively TRBD1 (5 bases). V gave up 4 bases and J gave up 0 bases, with 9 bases separating them. CDR1 and CDR2 (germline): ENHRY, SYGVKD. This CDR3 is 14 amino acids long.

J is TRBJ2-6 and V is TRBV9, with D possibly matching TRBD1 (6 bases). Germline V gene sequence: CDR1 SGDLS, CDR2 YYNGEE. This CDR3 comprises 15 residues. V lost 4 bases and J 0 bases, leaving 8 bases between the germline ends. The CDR3 bases are TGTGCCAGCAGCCCAGGGGTCTCTGGGGCCAACGTCCTGACTTTC. This gives the protein CASSPGVSGANVLTF.

V usage is TRBV3-1 (or the pseudogene TRBV3-2) and J usage is TRBJ2-5; the match to TRBD1 covers 8 bases. The CDR3 consists of 16 residues. Germline-derived CDR1 and CDR2 are LGHDT and YNNKEL (reference sequence). The junction had 6 bases not matched to a gene; V was cut back by 1 base and J by 2 bases. As DNA, the CDR3 is TGTGCCAGCAGCCAAGGACCAACAGGGGGACAAGAGACCCAGTACTTC. The encoded protein is CASSQGPTGGQETQYF.

The chain is built from TRBV19 and TRBJ1-3, with D tentatively TRBD1 (5 bases). The CDR3 contains 14 residues. With 2 bases removed from V and 3 bases from J, the gap between germline ends came to 8 bases. Germline CDR1 is LNHDA and CDR2 is SQIVND (reference sequence). CDR3 residues: CASSIRQGGNTIYF. DNA of the CDR3: TGTGCCAGTAGTATAAGGCAGGGTGGAAACACCATATATTTT.

The chain couples TRBV5-4 to TRBJ2-7, with 12 nucleotides matching TRBD2. The CDR3 has 14 residues. The V and J ends lost 4 bases and 6 bases, in that order; junction bases with no gene match: 5. Germline V gives CDR1 SGHNT, CDR2 YYREEE (reference sequence). The CDR3 loop reads CASSTTSGGLEQYF. The CDR3 DNA sequence: TGTGCCAGCAGCACGACTAGCGGGGGTCTCGAGCAGTACTTC.

The chain is built from TRBV6-5 and TRBJ1-4; D gene uncertain. This CDR3 contains 14 residues. V shed 6 bases and J shed 4 bases, with 12 bases lying between them. Germline loops: CDR1 MNHEY, CDR2 SVGAGI. This CDR3 reads CASRTEQFNEKLFF. In DNA form, the CDR3 reads TGTGCCAGCAGGACGGAGCAGTTTAATGAAAAACTGTTTTTT.

V usage is TRBV30 and J usage is TRBJ1-2, with TRBD1 identical over 7 bases. The CDR3 loop spans 14 amino acids. The V segment lost 0 bases and the J segment 11 bases; nucleotides outside the gene matches: 12. Per germline, CDR1 GTSNPN and CDR2 SVGIG (reference sequence). The CDR3 protein is CAWSVLGRGVGYTF. CDR3 sequence (DNA): TGTGCCTGGAGTGTACTTGGCAGGGGGGTGGGGTACACCTTC.

V is TRBV12-5 and J is TRBJ1-3; TRBD1 matches at 7 bases. CDR3 length: 16 residues. Trimming cost V 2 bases and J 1 base; bases outside gene matches: 5. Germline V gives CDR1 LGHNT, CDR2 FRNRAP. Here the CDR3 DNA reads TGTGCTAGTGGTTTGTACGGGACAGCTTCTGGAAACACCATATATTTT. This sequence encodes CASGLYGTASGNTIYF.